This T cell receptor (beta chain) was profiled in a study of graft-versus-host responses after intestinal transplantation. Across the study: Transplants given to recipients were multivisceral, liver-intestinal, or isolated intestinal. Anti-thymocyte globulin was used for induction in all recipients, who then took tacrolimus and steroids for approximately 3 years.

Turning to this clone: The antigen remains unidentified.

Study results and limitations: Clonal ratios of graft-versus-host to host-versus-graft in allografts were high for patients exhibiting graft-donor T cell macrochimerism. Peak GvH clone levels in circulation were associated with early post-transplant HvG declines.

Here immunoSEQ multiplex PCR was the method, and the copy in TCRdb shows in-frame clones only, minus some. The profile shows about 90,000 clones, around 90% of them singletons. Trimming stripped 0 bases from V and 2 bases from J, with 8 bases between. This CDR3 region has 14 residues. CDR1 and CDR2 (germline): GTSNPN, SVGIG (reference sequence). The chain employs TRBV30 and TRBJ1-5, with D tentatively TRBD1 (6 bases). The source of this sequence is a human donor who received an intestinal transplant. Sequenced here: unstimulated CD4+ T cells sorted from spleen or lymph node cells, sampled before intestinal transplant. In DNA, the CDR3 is TGTGCCTGGAGTGTGGGGGCTGGCAATCAGCCCCAGCATTTT. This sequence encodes CAWSVGAGNQPQHF. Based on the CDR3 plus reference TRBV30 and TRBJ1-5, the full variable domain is SQTIHQWPATLVQPVGSPLSLECTVEGTSNPNLYWYRQAAGRGLQLLFYSVGIGQISSEVPQNLSASRPQDRQFILSSKKLLLSDSGFYLCAWSVGAGNQPQHFGDGTRLSIL.